These 10 T cell receptor beta chains came from one sample sequenced in a study of shared clonotypes between healthy human individuals (dated by TCRdb to about 2020). CD8 naive samples consisted of CD45RO-negative cells that were positively selected for CCR7, yielding a CD45RA+CCR7+ population without TemRA cells. Libraries were constructed by the immunoSEQ multiplex PCR assay. In TCRdb, the immuneACCESS table is reduced to in-frame sequences with V and J assigned. These tables do not hold every clone; where another copy was compared, an unresolved V gene accounts for under half, and the others remain unexplained. The sample contains some 2,100,000 clones, roughly 91% of them found a single time. The top ten hold about 1.8% of the sample. The material sequenced was naive CD8+ T cells from PBMCs. What this sample's cell subset or site label stands for: CD45RA+CCR7+. The receptor source for this set is a man younger than 35 in good health. Some clones in this sample may be carry-over from other donors' samples.

V and J are TRBV7-9 and TRBJ1-1; D is unclear. The V and J ends lost 0 bases and 8 bases respectively, with 10 bases between them. CDR3 length equals 13 residues. In germline, CDR1 is SEHNR, CDR2 FQNEAQ (reference sequence). CDR3 sequence reads: CASSLAIGIEAFF. In nucleotides, the CDR3 is TGTGCCAGCAGCTTAGCTATCGGGATAGAAGCTTTCTTT.

Details on this clone: The same CDR3 arises from other DNA sequences in this sample as well. V usage is TRBV27 and J usage is TRBJ2-7, with D perhaps matching TRBD2 (5 bases). Deletions cut 2 bases from V and 0 bases from J, with 17 bases between. The CDR3 has 17 residues. CDR1 and CDR2 from the germline V gene are MNHEY and SMNVEV (reference sequence). The CDR3 coding sequence is TGTGCCAGCAGTTTAATCCCCGGTACCAGCGGCTCCTACGAGCAGTACTTC. Translation: CASSLIPGTSGSYEQYF.

The chain has TRBV9 and TRBJ2-1, with 8 bases that match TRBD2. CDR3 length: 17 amino acids. Germline-derived CDR1 and CDR2 are SGDLS and YYNGEE. The V segment lost 3 bases and the J segment 4 bases; nucleotides outside the gene matches: 12. The CDR3 sequence: CASSARGGRRAYNEQFF. The CDR3, as DNA: TGTGCCAGCAGCGCAAGAGGCGGGAGGAGGGCTTACAATGAGCAGTTCTTC.

This chain links TRBV27 with TRBJ1-2; D remains ambiguous. This CDR3 spans 14 amino acids. The germline V and J ends were trimmed by 4 bases and 4 bases, with 13 bases remaining between them. Germline-derived CDR1 and CDR2 are MNHEY and SMNVEV (reference sequence). This CDR3 is CASSSVNDPYGYTF. In DNA, the CDR3 is TGTGCCAGCAGTTCAGTAAATGACCCCTATGGCTACACCTTC.

The chain has TRBV27 and TRBJ2-1, with a weak D call TRBD2 (6 bases). V was shortened by 3 bases and J by 4 bases, with 16 bases between the two germline ends. Germline assignment: CDR1 MNHEY and CDR2 SMNVEV (reference sequence). CDR3 length equals 16 residues. The CDR3, as DNA: TGTGCCAGCAGTTTCTCGGCGGGACTCTTTTACAATGAGCAGTTCTTC. Amino acid sequence: CASSFSAGLFYNEQFF.

V usage is TRBV5-6 and J usage is TRBJ2-1; the match to TRBD1 covers 7 bases. Germline V CDR1 and CDR2: SGHDT, YYEEEE. After removal of 0 bases from V and 3 bases from J, the junction contained 3 bases not matched to a gene. This CDR3 is built from 15 residues. The CDR3 sequence: CASSLDRGLYNEQFF. The CDR3 DNA is TGTGCCAGCAGCTTGGACAGGGGCCTCTACAATGAGCAGTTCTTC.

J is TRBJ2-7 and V is TRBV4-1; D is ambiguous. Trimming removed 2 bases from V and 3 bases from J, with 8 bases in between. Germline assignment: CDR1 MGHRA and CDR2 YSYEKL. The CDR3 is 13 amino acids. CDR3 protein: CASSQTEDYEQYF. The CDR3 DNA follows: TGCGCCAGCAGCCAAACCGAAGACTACGAGCAGTACTTC.

This rearrangement joins TRBV7-8 to TRBJ2-5, with D possibly TRBD2 on 5 matching bases. The J call is uncertain, as TRBJ2-7 better fits the DNA end. Per the germline V gene, CDR1 is SGHVS and CDR2 is FQNEAQ. The CDR3 sequence is 14 residues long. The CDR3 nucleotides are TGTGCCAGCAGCGAAGATCGGGGTTTCGACGAGCAGTACTTC. As protein: CASSEDRGFDEQYF.

The chain links TRBV27 to TRBJ1-1, with TRBD1 identical over 8 bases. Trimming took 5 bases from V and 2 from J; bases not matched to a gene: 10. This CDR3 has 16 amino acids. Germline-derived CDR1 and CDR2 are MNHEY and SMNVEV (reference sequence). The CDR3 sequence: CASSHLEGQGNTEAFF. The CDR3 DNA is TGTGCCAGCAGTCACCTTGAAGGACAGGGAAACACTGAAGCTTTCTTT.

This chain connects TRBV13 to TRBJ2-7; 8 bases match TRBD2. V was pared by 5 bases and J by 0 bases, with 9 bases of the junction left unmatched. From germline, CDR1 is PRHDT and CDR2 FYEKMQ (reference sequence). CDR3 size: 16 residues. CDR3 in amino acids: CASSKWTSPSSYEQYF. The CDR3 nucleotides read TGTGCCAGCAGCAAGTGGACTAGCCCGAGCTCCTACGAGCAGTACTTC.